There are many counts of the clone carrying this TCR beta chain. Its antigen is not identified. The data originate from a study of metastatic and nonmetastatic thyroid tumors. Study context: Samples came from malignant and benign thyroid patients, and repertoires were compared across blood and tumor or nodule tissue.

Overall study results and limits: It was reportedly found that TCR beta diversity was significantly higher in malignant thyroid tumors than in benign nodules, a difference seen in both blood and tumor samples.

Not a single patient had been given any form of treatment at any point before undergoing thyroid surgery. The V end lost 3 bases, the J end lost 8 bases, and 10 bases lay between the germline ends. CDR1 and CDR2 (germline): LNHDA, SQIVND (reference sequence). The CDR3 is made up of 13 amino acids. Authors' processing steps: CDR3 differences across clinicopathological groups were used to build a distant-metastasis classifier for papillary thyroid cancer. MiXCR reprocessed the PCR reads for TCRdb. The V and J calls were determined by TCRdb, not by the authors. The data show 30,000 to 40,000 clones, over 25% seen once.

The sequence was obtained from a female donor with papillary thyroid cancer or a benign thyroid nodule (not recorded which). Some clones in this sample may be carry-over from other donors' samples. The chain has TRBV19 and TRBJ2-2, with D possibly called TRBD1 or TRBD2 (5 bases each). Sequencing input: blood. CDR3 DNA sequence: TGTGCCAGTAGTATTTCAGGGACGGGGGAGCTGTTTTTT. It codes for CASSISGTGELFF.